The rows below give T cell receptor beta chains drawn from one sample of a study of vaccination effects on CD4 cells after COVID-19. What these receptors recognize is not known. Assay: immunoSEQ multiplex PCR; the TCRdb copy retains only in-frame clones and omits some. Among 60,000 to 70,000 clones, approximately 80% were seen once, and the ten largest hold 2% to 2.5%. The sequenced sample was CD4+ T cells from PBMCs cultured with HCoV-229E spike peptides, obtained before COVID-19 vaccination. Receptor source: a human donor who received a COVID-19 vaccine. The CDR3 runs from the conserved cysteine through the conserved F or W. D genes are given only for firm matches. Rows may omit the clone size; those that give it use once, few, many or a size class.

cdr3_aa	cdr3_nt	v_call	j_call	d_call	clone_size
CAISSGTVISGNTIYF	TGTGCCATCAGTTCTGGGACAGTGATCTCTGGAAACACCATATATTTT	TRBV10-3	TRBJ1-3	TRBD1	few
CASRILNYGYTF	TGTGCCAGCAGGATTCTGAACTATGGCTACACCTTC	TRBV28	TRBJ1-2	NA	NA
CASSDGTAHGYTF	TGTGCCAGCAGTGACGGAACGGCCCATGGCTACACCTTC	TRBV6-4	TRBJ1-2	NA	few
CASSLRGGLGGELFF	TGTGCCAGCAGCTTGCGGGGGGGCCTCGGCGGGGAGCTGTTTTTT	TRBV5-6	TRBJ2-2	TRBD2	NA
CASSQVWGGEDRGRNGYTF	TGCGCCAGCAGCCAAGTCTGGGGGGGGGAGGACAGGGGGCGGAATGGCTACACCTTC	TRBV4-1	TRBJ1-2	TRBD1	NA
CASSYRPNEQFF	TGTGCCAGCAGTTACAGGCCCAATGAGCAGTTCTTC	TRBV27	TRBJ2-1	NA	NA
CASSLTGTGYGYTF	TGTGCCAGCAGCTTGACCGGGACAGGTTATGGCTACACCTTC	TRBV6-5	TRBJ1-2	TRBD1	NA
CASSLALAGVNEQFF	TGTGCCAGCAGCTTAGCCCTAGCGGGGGTCAATGAGCAGTTCTTC	TRBV7-7	TRBJ2-1	TRBD2	NA
CASRTGVGYGYTF	TGTGCCAGCAGGACAGGGGTTGGCTATGGCTACACCTTC	TRBV28	TRBJ1-2	TRBD1	NA
CASSPSWGPNQPQHF	TGTGCCAGCAGCCCATCATGGGGACCCAATCAGCCCCAGCATTTT	TRBV9	TRBJ1-5	NA	NA
CASSLFGATQETQYF	TGCGCCAGCAGCTTGTTCGGAGCTACCCAAGAGACCCAGTACTTC	TRBV5-1	TRBJ2-5	NA	NA
CASSPSYGTDTQYF	TGTGCCAGCAGCCCATCCTATGGCACAGATACGCAGTATTTT	TRBV7-2	TRBJ2-3	NA	NA
CASSVQGGHETQYF	TGTGCCAGCAGCGTACAAGGGGGGCATGAGACCCAGTACTTC	TRBV9	TRBJ2-5	NA	NA
CATSRDGPDTVAGGVAFF	TGTGCCACCAGCAGAGATGGGCCGGATACCGTGGCGGGAGGGGTAGCTTTCTTT	TRBV15	TRBJ1-1	NA	NA
CASSEAYNEQFF	TGCGCCAGCAGTGAGGCATACAATGAGCAGTTCTTC	TRBV10-2	TRBJ2-1	NA	NA
CASSGRNSPLHF	TGTGCCAGCAGTGGGAGAAATTCACCCCTCCACTTT	TRBV25-1	TRBJ1-6	NA	NA
CASSLAPGSGNTIYF	TGCGCCAGCAGCTTGGCTCCGGGATCGGGAAACACCATATATTTT	TRBV5-1	TRBJ1-3	NA	NA
CAISEGLYGYTF	TGTGCCATCAGTGAGGGTCTCTATGGCTACACCTTC	TRBV10-3	TRBJ1-2	NA	NA
CASSHSSNQPQHF	TGTGCCAGCAGTCACAGTAGCAATCAGCCCCAGCATTTT	TRBV27	TRBJ1-5	NA	once
CASSLNPQGNTGELFF	TGTGCCAGCAGCTTAAATCCCCAGGGGAACACCGGGGAGCTGTTTTTT	TRBV7-2	TRBJ2-2	NA	NA
CASSLAGPNTEAFF	TGTGCCAGCAGCTTGGCAGGGCCGAACACTGAAGCTTTCTTT	TRBV5-4	TRBJ1-1	NA	NA
CASSTAIHNEQFF	TGTGCCAGTAGTACCGCCATCCACAATGAGCAGTTCTTC	TRBV19	TRBJ2-1	NA	NA
CASSTRQGADTQYF	TGTGCCAGCAGCACGCGCCAGGGCGCAGATACGCAGTATTTT	TRBV5-6	TRBJ2-3	NA	NA
CASARDRYGYTF	TGTGCCAGCGCCCGGGATCGCTATGGCTACACCTTC	TRBV6-5	TRBJ1-2	NA	NA
CASSLGQFNTEAFF	TGTGCCAGCAGCTTAGGACAGTTCAACACTGAAGCTTTCTTT	TRBV7-9	TRBJ1-1	NA	NA
CASSLSLGLDTQYF	TGCGCCAGCAGCTTGAGTTTAGGGTTAGATACGCAGTATTTT	TRBV5-1	TRBJ2-3	NA	NA
CASSTGQQSGNTIYF	TGCGCCAGCAGCACCGGACAGCAGTCTGGAAACACCATATATTTT	TRBV5-1	TRBJ1-3	NA	few
CAVRDRDNQPQHF	TGTGCCGTCCGGGACAGAGACAATCAGCCCCAGCATTTT	TRBV7-9	TRBJ1-5	TRBD1	NA
CASSQLGLAGRETQYF	TGCGCCAGCAGCCAATTGGGTCTAGCGGGGCGGGAGACCCAGTACTTC	TRBV5-1	TRBJ2-5	TRBD2	NA
CATSASRGLDNYGYTF	TGTGCCACCAGTGCTAGCCGGGGCTTGGATAACTATGGCTACACCTTC	TRBV24-1	TRBJ1-2	NA	NA
CAWSSGQGAETQYF	TGTGCCTGGAGTTCGGGACAGGGTGCCGAGACCCAGTACTTC	TRBV30	TRBJ2-5	TRBD1	NA
CASSWTGTSGGSGGTQYF	TGCGCCAGCAGCTGGACCGGGACTAGCGGGGGATCCGGTGGGACCCAGTACTTC	TRBV5-1	TRBJ2-5	TRBD2	NA
CASSFSGQETQYF	TGTGCCAGCAGCTTTTCAGGACAAGAGACCCAGTACTTC	TRBV5-8	TRBJ2-5	NA	NA
CASSLGTGNYGYTF	TGTGCCAGCAGTCTCGGGACAGGAAACTATGGCTACACCTTC	TRBV6-2/TRBV6-3	TRBJ1-2	TRBD1	NA
CASSPGQSNYGYTF	TGTGCCAGCAGCCCGGGACAGTCTAACTATGGCTACACCTTC	TRBV9	TRBJ1-2	TRBD1	NA
CAISEPGQGSEKLFF	TGTGCCATCAGTGAGCCGGGACAGGGGAGTGAAAAACTGTTTTTT	TRBV10-3	TRBJ1-4	TRBD1	NA
CASSAGDRAAGEAFF	TGTGCCAGCAGCGCGGGGGACAGAGCCGCGGGTGAAGCTTTCTTT	TRBV9	TRBJ1-1	TRBD1	NA
CASSRDTQYF	TGTGCCAGCAGCCGAGATACGCAGTATTTT	TRBV7-8	TRBJ2-3	NA	NA
CASRGIWNQPQHF	TGTGCCAGCAGGGGGATTTGGAATCAGCCCCAGCATTTT	TRBV2	TRBJ1-5	NA	NA
CASSPRANTGELFF	TGTGCCAGCAGCCCCCGGGCCAACACCGGGGAGCTGTTTTTT	TRBV9	TRBJ2-2	NA	NA
CASSFTYAGGTGELFF	TGCGCCAGCAGCTTTACATATGCGGGGGGCACCGGGGAGCTGTTTTTT	TRBV5-1	TRBJ2-2	TRBD2	once
CASSQGSGANVLTF	TGTGCCAGCAGCCAGGGTTCTGGGGCCAACGTCCTGACTTTC	TRBV3-1/TRBV3-2	TRBJ2-6	NA	NA
CASSEYTEAFF	TGTGCCAGCAGTGAATACACTGAAGCTTTCTTT	TRBV2	TRBJ1-1	NA	few
CASSISSAAPTGELFF	TGTGCCAGTAGTATTTCGAGTGCAGCTCCAACCGGGGAGCTGTTTTTT	TRBV19	TRBJ2-2	NA	NA
CAIASSGGEAFF	TGTGCCATCGCTTCTTCAGGGGGCGAAGCTTTCTTT	TRBV10-3	TRBJ1-1	TRBD1	NA
CASSQTGGTEAFF	TGTGCCAGCAGCCAAACGGGGGGCACTGAAGCTTTCTTT	TRBV13	TRBJ1-1	NA	NA
CASSSGTGFYEQFF	TGTGCCAGCAGTTCCGGGACAGGGTTTTATGAGCAGTTCTTC	TRBV7-2	TRBJ2-1	TRBD1	NA
CASSTRGYQPQHF	TGTGCCAGCAGCACTAGAGGTTATCAGCCCCAGCATTTT	TRBV7-2	TRBJ1-5	NA	once
CASSLEVSRRGAAGELFF	TGCGCCAGCAGCTTGGAAGTCTCCAGGAGGGGGGCGGCCGGGGAGCTGTTTTTT	TRBV5-1	TRBJ2-2	NA	NA
CAWSITVNQPQHF	TGTGCCTGGAGTATCACAGTCAATCAGCCCCAGCATTTT	TRBV30	TRBJ1-5	NA	NA
CASSYSTSNYGYTF	TGTGCCAGCAGTTACTCGACATCTAACTATGGCTACACCTTC	TRBV6-6	TRBJ1-2	NA	NA
CASSVDRGNNEKLFF	TGTGCCAGCAGCGTTGACAGGGGGAATAATGAAAAACTGTTTTTT	TRBV9	TRBJ1-4	TRBD1	NA
CASSSAGKTQYF	TGTGCCAGCAGCTCAGCAGGGAAGACCCAGTACTTC	TRBV7-8	TRBJ2-5	NA	NA
CATSDPTGSLSNTQYF	TGTGCCACCAGTGACCCGACAGGATCCTTGTCAAATACGCAGTATTTT	TRBV24-1	TRBJ2-3	NA	NA